What follows are 9 T cell receptor beta chains derived from one specimen sequenced in a study of blood T cell repertoires in COVID-19. Profiling relied on immunoSEQ multiplex PCR, and the TCRdb table lists in-frame clones only, not all of them. This repertoire shows 64,000 or so clones, more than 75% found once; its top ten account for roughly 12%. The sequenced material came from peripheral blood. These TCRs come from a man older than 75 with acute or convalescent COVID-19.

J is TRBJ2-7 and V is TRBV29-1; 12 bases agree with TRBD2. CDR1 and CDR2 (germline): SQVTM, ANQGSEA. J gave up 3 bases and V 1 base, and 1 base lay outside the gene matches. The CDR3 covers 14 residues. For the CDR3, the DNA is TGCAGCGTTGAAGGGACTAGCGGGGACTACGAGCAGTACTTC. Translation: CSVEGTSGDYEQYF.

The rearrangement uses TRBV3-1 (or the pseudogene TRBV3-2) and TRBJ1-2, with D tentatively TRBD1 (5 bases). The V gene's germline CDR1 is LGHDT and CDR2 YNNKEL (reference sequence). This CDR3 has 13 residues. V was shortened by 4 bases and J by 6 bases, with 12 bases between the two germline ends. The CDR3 loop is CASSRPGFDGYTF. The CDR3 nucleotides are TGTGCCAGCAGCCGCCCAGGGTTCGATGGCTACACCTTC.

V and J are TRBV12-3 or TRBV12-4 and TRBJ1-3, with D unresolved. V lost 6 bases and J 0 bases, leaving 6 bases between the germline ends. The CDR3 spans 13 residues. The CDR3 nucleotides are TGTGCCAGCAGGAGGGTCTCTGGAAACACCATATATTTT. Protein sequence: CASRRVSGNTIYF.

This clone has a single count. In DNA form, the CDR3 reads TGTGCCAGCTCCCACGGACAGCCTACTTCTGGAAACACCATATATTTT. Translated, it gives CASSHGQPTSGNTIYF. The chain links TRBV18 to TRBJ1-3; D possibly corresponds to TRBD1 (6 bases). The CDR3 has 16 residues. Trimming removed 6 bases from V and 1 base from J, with 16 bases in between. Looked up from germline, CDR1 is KGHSH and CDR2 is LQKENI.

This clone was seen a few times. The gene calls are TRBV6-2 or TRBV6-3 and TRBJ1-1, with D tentatively TRBD1 (6 bases). This CDR3 spans 12 amino acids. Germline values: CDR1 MNHEY, CDR2 SVGEGT. Trimming removed 6 bases from V and 7 bases from J, with 12 bases in between. CDR3 bases: TGTGCCAGCAGCCTCACAGGGAATGAAGCTTTCTTT. This translates into CASSLTGNEAFF.

This sequence joins TRBV11-2 and TRBJ2-2; 8 nucleotides match TRBD1. After removal of 11 bases from V and 6 bases from J, the junction contained 5 bases not matched to a gene. CDR1 is SGHAT, CDR2 FQNNGV, per germline. The CDR3 has 12 amino acids. The CDR3 is CAGGQGSGELFF. As DNA, the CDR3 is TGTGCCGGAGGACAGGGATCCGGGGAGCTGTTTTTT.

This clone was counted between two and nine times. The chain uses TRBV12-3 or TRBV12-4 and TRBJ1-2; the match to TRBD1 covers 9 bases. J gave up 6 bases and V 6 bases, and 5 bases lay outside the gene matches. This CDR3 has 13 amino acids. CDR3 DNA sequence: TGTGCCAGCAGCACAGGGGGCTTGGATGGCTACACCTTC. It specifies CASSTGGLDGYTF.

V is TRBV12-5 and J is TRBJ2-2; D is perhaps TRBD2 (5 bases). The CDR3 runs to 12 residues. V was trimmed by 6 bases and J by 3 bases, leaving 5 bases between them. Germline-derived CDR1 and CDR2 are LGHNT and FRNRAP. As DNA, the CDR3 is TGTGCTAGTGGACTAGACACCGGGGAGCTGTTTTTT. Its translation is CASGLDTGELFF.

The chain uses TRBV27 and TRBJ2-1; TRBD2 matches at 9 bases. Germline V CDR1 and CDR2: MNHEY, SMNVEV (reference sequence). V was pared by 7 bases and J by 1 base, with 11 bases of the junction left unmatched. The CDR3 sequence is 17 residues long. The CDR3 is CASNLIGGRASYNEQFF. The CDR3 DNA follows: TGTGCCAGCAATCTCATCGGCGGGAGGGCTTCCTACAATGAGCAGTTCTTC.